These 29 T cell receptor beta chains share one sample of origin, sequenced in a study of blood T cell repertoires in COVID-19. Only in-frame clones appear in the TCRdb table, and some are missing; sequencing was by immunoSEQ multiplex PCR. Of 270,000 or so clones listed, over 75% are singletons. The sequenced material came from peripheral blood. All receptors come from a human donor in a cohort sampled during active COVID-19.

The chain carries TRBV6-1 and TRBJ2-4, with TRBD1 identical over 7 bases. The germline gives CDR1 MNHNS, CDR2 SASEGT. CDR3 length: 14 amino acids. V shed 0 bases and J 6 bases; nucleotides not matched to a gene: 2. DNA of the CDR3: TGTGCCAGCAGTGAAGCGGGGGACAGAAACATTCAGTACTTC. Protein: CASSEAGDRNIQYF.

The gene calls are TRBV5-1 and TRBJ1-1; no clear D gene. Germline assignment: CDR1 SGHRS and CDR2 YFSETQ. This CDR3 has 14 amino acids. Trimming cost V 0 bases and J 1 base, with 7 bases left between them. This CDR3 reads CASSLVGGNTEAFF. CDR3 DNA sequence: TGCGCCAGCAGCTTGGTTGGAGGGAACACTGAAGCTTTCTTT.

This sequence joins TRBV5-4 and TRBJ1-2; D not certain. Germline CDR1 and CDR2: SGHNT and YYREEE (reference sequence). The CDR3 is made up of 16 amino acids. The V and J ends lost 5 bases and 6 bases respectively, with 23 bases between them. CDR3 amino acids: CASRPFPTGTTDGYTF. CDR3 DNA sequence: TGTGCCAGCAGGCCATTCCCTACGGGTACTACTGATGGCTACACCTTC.

CDR3 region: CATSDGASTDTQYF. The CDR3 bases are TGTGCCACCAGTGATGGAGCTAGCACAGATACGCAGTATTTT. This sequence joins TRBV24-1 and TRBJ2-3; the D is unclear. This CDR3 is built from 14 residues. Trimming stripped 3 bases from V and 0 bases from J, with 6 bases between. Germline lookup yields CDR1 KGHDR and CDR2 SFDVKD.

The chain combines TRBV25-1 with TRBJ2-1; maybe TRBD1 (5 bases). The germline gives CDR1 MGHDK, CDR2 SYGVNS. V lost 4 bases, J lost 7 bases, and 20 bases lay in between. The CDR3 sequence is 16 residues long. The CDR3 bases are TGTGCCAGCAGTGGAGACCAGGGCCGGTTTGGGAATGAGCAGTTCTTC. It is translated as CASSGDQGRFGNEQFF.

The chain has TRBV5-6 and TRBJ1-6; 7 bases agree with TRBD1. The V gene end was trimmed by 3 bases and the J gene end by 7 bases; junction bases not matched to a gene: 4. Looked up from germline, CDR1 is SGHDT and CDR2 is YYEEEE. The length of the CDR3 is 14 residues. The CDR3 nucleotides read TGTGCCAGCAGCTCAAGGGGGCTGAATTCACCCCTCCACTTT. This gives the protein CASSSRGLNSPLHF.

The chain couples TRBV10-2 to TRBJ1-6; D might be TRBD1 (5 bases). CDR1 WSHSY and CDR2 SAAADI come from the germline V gene. V was shortened by 2 bases and J by 7 bases, with 21 bases between the two germline ends. The CDR3 is 18 residues long. CDR3 loop: CASSEPGGTAAKNSPLHF. The CDR3 nucleotides are TGCGCCAGCAGTGAGCCGGGAGGGACCGCCGCTAAAAATTCACCCCTCCACTTT.

CDR3 in amino acids: CASSIGRGGAETQYF. As DNA, the CDR3 is TGTGCCAGTAGTATAGGGAGGGGAGGCGCGGAAACCCAGTACTTC. The chain recombines TRBV19 with TRBJ2-5, with D possibly being TRBD2 (6 bases). Trimming left V 1 base short and J 8 bases short, with 17 bases between. The CDR3 is 15 residues long. Germline CDR1 and CDR2: LNHDA and SQIVND (reference sequence).

The rearrangement links TRBV19 to TRBJ1-2, with 9 bases identical to TRBD1. Germline CDR1 reads LNHDA; CDR2 reads SQIVND (reference sequence). This CDR3 has 15 amino acids. J was trimmed by 5 bases and V by 8 bases; bases with no gene match: 12. This CDR3 is CASAPGQGGRYGYTF. The CDR3 DNA reads TGTGCCAGTGCTCCGGGACAGGGCGGAAGGTATGGCTACACCTTC.

The chain employs TRBV9 and TRBJ2-1; 8 nucleotides agree with TRBD2. Germline-derived CDR1 and CDR2 are SGDLS and YYNGEE. V lost 4 bases to trimming and J lost 0 bases; unmatched junction nucleotides: 6. CDR3 length: 16 amino acids. The CDR3 bases are TGTGCCAGCAGCAGGACTAGCTTCAGCTCCTACAATGAGCAGTTCTTC. Translating gives CASSRTSFSSYNEQFF. Combining the CDR3 with reference TRBV9 and TRBJ2-1 gives the whole variable domain DSGVTQTPKHLITATGQRVTLRCSPRSGDLSVYWYQQSLDQGLQFLIQYYNGEERAKGNILERFSAQQFPDLHSELNLSSLELGDSALYFCASSRTSFSSYNEQFFGPGTRLTVL.

The chain links TRBV9 to TRBJ1-2; TRBD1 is a possible D gene (6 bases). With 3 bases removed from V and 5 bases from J, the gap between germline ends came to 20 bases. The CDR3 sequence is 16 residues long. Germline V gene sequence: CDR1 SGDLS, CDR2 YYNGEE. In DNA form, the CDR3 reads TGTGCCAGCAGCGGGGCAGGCAGGGGAGTTGAGTATGGCTACACCTTC. Translated: CASSGAGRGVEYGYTF.

The chain uses TRBV6-2 or TRBV6-3 and TRBJ2-7; 10 nucleotides match TRBD1. From germline, CDR1 is MNHEY and CDR2 SVGEGT. The V gene end was trimmed by 6 bases and the J gene end by 2 bases; junction bases not matched to a gene: 7. CDR3 length: 15 residues. CDR3 bases: TGTGCCAGCAGCCGGGACAGGGGATTTCCCTACGAGCAGTACTTC. It specifies CASSRDRGFPYEQYF.

This chain links TRBV24-1 with TRBJ2-1, with a possible D match to TRBD2 (6 bases). The length of the CDR3 is 14 residues. Germline V gene sequence: CDR1 KGHDR, CDR2 SFDVKD. Deletions cut 5 bases from V and 6 bases from J, with 13 bases between. The CDR3 is CATSAREYSNEQFF. The CDR3 DNA reads as TGTGCCACCAGTGCCCGGGAGTACTCCAATGAGCAGTTCTTC.

The J gene is TRBJ1-5, the V gene TRBV2; D is unresolved. The germline V and J ends were trimmed by 2 bases and 1 base, with 6 bases remaining between them. The CDR3 covers 14 residues. CDR1 is SNHLY and CDR2 is FYNNEI in the germline V gene. CDR3 DNA: TGTGCCAGCAGTGAACTTTCGAGCAATCAGCCCCAGCATTTT. Its translation is CASSELSSNQPQHF.

As regards this clone: The sample contains more than one DNA sequence encoding this CDR3. The V and J genes are TRBV28 and TRBJ2-7; tentative D call: TRBD2 (6 bases). This CDR3 region has 15 residues. Germline V CDR1 and CDR2: MDHEN, SYDVKM. V lost 2 bases and J lost 4, with 15 bases in between. The CDR3 sequence is CASSLPGTPSYEQYF. Written as DNA, the CDR3 is TGTGCCAGCAGTTTACCCGGGACTCCCTCTTACGAGCAGTACTTC.

This rearrangement joins TRBV5-4 to TRBJ2-2, with D perhaps matching TRBD2 (5 bases). V lost 2 bases, J lost 0 bases, and 8 bases lay in between. Germline-derived CDR1 and CDR2 are SGHNT and YYREEE (reference sequence). The CDR3 runs to 15 residues. The CDR3 DNA reads as TGTGCCAGCAGCTTTTGGGAGTCGAACACCGGGGAGCTGTTTTTT. Translation: CASSFWESNTGELFF.

The chain is built from TRBV13 and TRBJ2-5; D is uncertain. V shed 3 bases and J shed 2 bases, with 10 bases lying between them. CDR1 is PRHDT, CDR2 FYEKMQ, per germline (reference sequence). This CDR3 comprises 14 residues. This CDR3 reads CASSFTVLQETQYF. The CDR3 DNA is TGTGCCAGCAGCTTCACTGTTCTACAAGAGACCCAGTACTTC. The full variable domain, in which reference TRBV13 and TRBJ2-5 provide the parts outside the CDR3, is AAGVIQSPRHLIKEKRETATLKCYPIPRHDTVYWYQQGPGQDPQFLISFYEKMQSDKGSIPDRFSAQQFSDYHSELNMSSLELGDSALYFCASSFTVLQETQYFGPGTRLLVL.

This chain uses TRBV5-5 with TRBJ2-3, with 11 bases fitting TRBD2. Germline CDR1 reads SGHKS; CDR2 reads YYEKEE (reference sequence). V shed 4 bases and J 2 bases; nucleotides not matched to a gene: 6. The CDR3 length is 16 residues. CDR3 bases: TGTGCCAGCAGCCTTGGGACTAGCGGAGTCACAGATACGCAGTATTTT. Residues: CASSLGTSGVTDTQYF.

This clone was recorded once. The CDR3 reads CASSLGAGSSYNEQFF. The CDR3 DNA reads as TGTGCCAGCAGCTTAGGGGCGGGAAGCTCCTACAATGAGCAGTTCTTC. This chain uses TRBV7-2 with TRBJ2-1, with D perhaps matching TRBD2 (6 bases). Trimming removed 1 base from V and 0 bases from J, with 10 bases in between. Germline V gene data show CDR1 as SGHTA and CDR2 as FQGNSA. CDR3 size: 16 residues.

This clone was picked up a small number of times. The chain couples TRBV29-1 to TRBJ2-3, with 14 bases fitting TRBD2. The junction had 6 bases not matched to a gene; V was cut back by 5 bases and J by 5 bases. The germline CDR1 and CDR2 sequences are SQVTM and ANQGSEA. The CDR3 is 15 amino acids. DNA of the CDR3: TGCAGCGTTAGACTAGCGGGAGGGCTTAAAGATACGCAGTATTTT. This translates into CSVRLAGGLKDTQYF.

The V and J genes are TRBV27 and TRBJ1-6, with D possibly TRBD1 on 5 matching bases. Trimming cost V 2 bases and J 5 bases, with 13 bases left between them. This CDR3 is built from 16 residues. Germline V gives CDR1 MNHEY, CDR2 SMNVEV (reference sequence). The CDR3 DNA is TGTGCCAGCAGTTTAATTCCTGCAGGGAATAATTCACCCCTCCACTTT. Its translation is CASSLIPAGNNSPLHF.

This clone turned up a few times. The chain has TRBV23-1 and TRBJ2-7, with 8 bases lining up with TRBD2. TRBV23-1 is designated an ORF whose function remains uncertain. V trimming: 4 bases; J trimming: 4 bases; junction bases outside the gene matches: 15. This CDR3 has 17 residues. The CDR3 DNA follows: TGCGCCAGCAGTCCCTCCCGGGGGGGCGCACGATTTTACGAGCAGTACTTC. Translating gives CASSPSRGGARFYEQYF.

This rearrangement joins TRBV9 to TRBJ2-2; TRBD2 aligns across 14 bases. Trimming took 0 bases from V and 0 from J; bases not matched to a gene: 7. The germline V gene has CDR1 SGDLS and CDR2 YYNGEE. The CDR3 has 20 residues. CDR3 DNA: TGTGCCAGCAGCGTAGATGGGGGACTAGCGGGAGTCCCGAACACCGGGGAGCTGTTTTTT. Translating it yields CASSVDGGLAGVPNTGELFF. Using reference TRBV9 and TRBJ2-2 for the parts outside the CDR3, the full variable domain is DSGVTQTPKHLITATGQRVTLRCSPRSGDLSVYWYQQSLDQGLQFLIQYYNGEERAKGNILERFSAQQFPDLHSELNLSSLELGDSALYFCASSVDGGLAGVPNTGELFFGEGSRLTVL.

This clone has more than one count but fewer than ten. The gene calls are TRBV6-5 and TRBJ2-7; 8 nucleotides match TRBD2. Losses at the gene ends were 11 bases for V and 5 bases for J; bases not matched to a gene: 11. This CDR3 spans 13 amino acids. Germline V gives CDR1 MNHEY, CDR2 SVGAGI. Here the CDR3 reads CAAKGTSGNEQYF. The DNA for the CDR3 is TGTGCCGCGAAGGGGACTAGTGGCAACGAGCAGTACTTC.

This chain joins TRBV9 and TRBJ2-1; D is possibly TRBD1 (5 bases). CDR1 is SGDLS and CDR2 is YYNGEE in the germline V gene. V gave up 0 bases and J gave up 4 bases, with 11 bases separating them. The CDR3 consists of 15 residues. CDR3 region: CASSVAGALYNEQFF. For the CDR3, the DNA is TGTGCCAGCAGCGTAGCTGGGGCCCTTTACAATGAGCAGTTCTTC.

The rearrangement joins TRBV24-1 to TRBJ2-1, with 9 positions matching TRBD2. This CDR3 is 16 amino acids long. Trimming took 3 bases from V and 7 from J; bases not matched to a gene: 9. Germline assignment: CDR1 KGHDR and CDR2 SFDVKD. CDR3 protein: CATSDPAGGGRNEQFF. The CDR3 nucleotides are TGTGCCACCAGTGATCCAGCGGGAGGAGGCAGGAATGAGCAGTTCTTC.

The V gene is TRBV24-1, the J gene TRBJ2-1; 10 nucleotides line up with TRBD2. Germline CDR1 KGHDR, CDR2 SFDVKD. CDR3 length equals 19 residues. V trimming: 1 base; J trimming: 5 bases; junction bases outside the gene matches: 13. CDR3 region: CATSDFVGASGRRNNEQFF. In DNA form, the CDR3 reads TGTGCCACCAGTGATTTTGTGGGGGCTAGCGGGAGACGAAACAATGAGCAGTTCTTC.

The rearrangement uses TRBV18 and TRBJ2-3, with 11 positions matching TRBD2. The CDR3 covers 17 residues. The germline CDR1 and CDR2 sequences are KGHSH and LQKENI. The V gene end was trimmed by 3 bases and the J gene end by 4 bases; junction bases not matched to a gene: 9. The CDR3 is CASSPNHSGRGPDTQYF. The CDR3 region has the DNA TGTGCCAGCTCACCGAACCATAGCGGGAGGGGGCCAGATACGCAGTATTTT.

This clone showed up just a few times. The J gene is TRBJ1-3, the V gene TRBV12-3 or TRBV12-4; D unresolved. The CDR3 consists of 12 residues. V was trimmed by 6 bases and J by 8 bases, leaving 11 bases between them. The CDR3 spells CASSLVADTIYF. In nucleotides, the CDR3 is TGTGCCAGCAGCCTCGTAGCGGACACCATATATTTT.